The source of this T cell receptor (beta chain) is a study of T cell responses to AZD1222 COVID-19 vaccine. Study information: Timing groups of about 4 and about 12 weeks for second doses were pooled.

Generated by immunoSEQ multiplex PCR, the TCRdb table keeps only in-frame clones and is missing some. Altogether 150,000 to 180,000 clones are present, approximately 90% being singletons, with the ten largest covering 1.5% to 2%. Study outcomes and limitations: Close to half of spike-specific TCRs reportedly recognize unmutated variant regions. White British people made up most donors, females outnumbered males, and clonal diversity was possibly underestimated. Rises in breadth and depth of Spike-specific TCRs came after two AZD1222 doses.

The CDR3 consists of 13 residues. V was cut by 6 bases and J by 1 base, with 9 bases left in between. CDR1 and CDR2 from the germline V gene are LGHNT and FRNRAP. As for this clone: Its antigen is undetermined.

This TCR was sampled from an adult in good health. The specimen comprised peripheral blood, sampled on day 0 of AZD1222 vaccination. J is TRBJ1-1 and V is TRBV12-5, with D uncertain. The CDR3 region is CASGIDANTEAFF. CDR3 sequence (DNA): TGTGCTAGTGGCATCGACGCGAACACTGAAGCTTTCTTT.